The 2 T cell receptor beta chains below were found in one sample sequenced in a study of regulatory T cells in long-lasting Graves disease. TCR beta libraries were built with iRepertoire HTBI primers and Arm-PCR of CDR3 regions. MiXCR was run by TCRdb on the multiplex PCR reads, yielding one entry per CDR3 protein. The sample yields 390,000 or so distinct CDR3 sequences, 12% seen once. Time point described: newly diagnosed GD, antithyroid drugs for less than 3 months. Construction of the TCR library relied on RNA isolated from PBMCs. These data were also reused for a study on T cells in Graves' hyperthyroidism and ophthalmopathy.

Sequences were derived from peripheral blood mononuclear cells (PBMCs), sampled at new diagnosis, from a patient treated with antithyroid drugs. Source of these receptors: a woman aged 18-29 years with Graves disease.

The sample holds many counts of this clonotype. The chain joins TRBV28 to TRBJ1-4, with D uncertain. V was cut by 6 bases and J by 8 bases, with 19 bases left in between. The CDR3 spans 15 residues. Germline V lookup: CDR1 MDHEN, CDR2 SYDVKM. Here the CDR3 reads CASRPQSARGEKLFF. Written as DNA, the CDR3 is TGTGCCAGCAGACCCCAATCGGCGCGAGGGGAAAAACTGTTTTTT.

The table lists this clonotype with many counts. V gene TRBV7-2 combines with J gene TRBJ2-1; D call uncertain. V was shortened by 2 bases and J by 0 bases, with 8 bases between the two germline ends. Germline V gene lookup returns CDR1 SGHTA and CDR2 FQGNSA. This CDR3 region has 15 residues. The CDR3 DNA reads TGTGCCAGCAGCTTAAATGCCTTCTCCTACAATGAGCAGTTCTTC. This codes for CASSLNAFSYNEQFF. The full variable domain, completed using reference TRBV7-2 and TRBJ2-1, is GAGVSQSPSNKVTEKGKDVELRCDPISGHTALYWYRQSLGQGLEFLIYFQGNSAPDKSGLPSDRFSAERTGGSVSTLTIQRTQQEDSAVYLCASSLNAFSYNEQFFGPGTRLTVL.